A single sample is the source of the 20 T cell receptor beta chains below, sequenced in a study of shared clonotypes between healthy human individuals. Clones were read by immunoSEQ multiplex PCR, and TCRdb kept only the in-frame ones, dropping some. In the table there are some 1,900,000 clones, about 95% of which are singletons. CD45RO negativity and positive selection for CCR7 defined naive CD8 cells, a population that excluded terminally differentiated effector memory CD45RA+ cells. Input material: naive CD8+ T cells sorted from blood. These receptors came from a man between 18 and 35 years old in good health.

The chain links TRBV5-1 to TRBJ2-1; no definite D call. V lost 4 bases and J lost 4, with 9 bases in between. Looked up from germline, CDR1 is SGHRS and CDR2 is YFSETQ. The CDR3 is made up of 13 amino acids. In DNA form, the CDR3 reads TGCGCCAGCAGCGCCGACTTGTACAATGAGCAGTTCTTC. It codes for CASSADLYNEQFF.

The chain links TRBV9 to TRBJ2-3; 7 bases match TRBD2. This CDR3 has 14 residues. Germline-derived CDR1 and CDR2 are SGDLS and YYNGEE. The J segment lost 0 bases and the V segment lost 9 bases, leaving 7 bases of the junction unmatched. The CDR3 here is CATSRAGSTDTQYF. The DNA of the CDR3 is TGTGCCACCTCTAGAGCGGGAAGCACAGATACGCAGTATTTT.

This clone was seen just once. The gene calls are TRBV10-2 and TRBJ2-7; TRBD2 is a possible D gene (5 bases). This CDR3 has 13 residues. With 5 bases removed from V and 2 bases from J, the gap between germline ends came to 10 bases. Germline V gene data show CDR1 as WSHSY and CDR2 as SAAADI. CDR3 region: CASSTSGAYEQYF. The DNA for the CDR3 is TGCGCCAGCAGTACCTCCGGGGCCTACGAGCAGTACTTC.

This chain links TRBV19 with TRBJ1-1, with D possibly being TRBD1 (6 bases). Between the trimmed V and J ends, which lost 4 bases and 1 base, there was a span of 13 bases. The CDR3 has 15 residues. Germline V gene sequence: CDR1 LNHDA, CDR2 SQIVND (reference sequence). CDR3 bases: TGTGCCAGTAGTAGTGGGACACAGGGGAACACTGAAGCTTTCTTT. This encodes CASSSGTQGNTEAFF.

This clone was seen a single time. V gene TRBV18 combines with J gene TRBJ2-7, with D perhaps given as TRBD1 or TRBD2 (5 bases each). In germline, CDR1 is KGHSH, CDR2 LQKENI. This CDR3 spans 13 amino acids. V lost 3 bases and J 6 bases, leaving 12 bases between the germline ends. CDR3 coding DNA: TGTGCCAGCTCACCGGGACGGGGCAGCGAGCAGTACTTC. It translates to CASSPGRGSEQYF.

As for this clone: Distinct nucleotide sequences in the sample also encode this CDR3. The chain couples TRBV5-1 to TRBJ2-7; D gene ambiguous. Germline V lookup: CDR1 SGHRS, CDR2 YFSETQ. V lost 0 bases to trimming and J lost 3 bases, with 7 bases between them. The CDR3 loop spans 13 amino acids. CDR3 sequence (DNA): TGCGCCAGCAGCTTGGATACTAACTACGAGCAGTACTTC. Translating it yields CASSLDTNYEQYF.

The rearrangement uses TRBV4-3 and TRBJ1-4; D uncertain. This CDR3 is built from 15 residues. Deletions cut 1 base from V and 6 bases from J, with 12 bases between. Germline CDR1 LGHNA, CDR2 YSLEER. DNA for the CDR3: TGCGCCAGCAGCCAAGTTAGGAGTGCGGATGAAAAACTGTTTTTT. Its translation is CASSQVRSADEKLFF.

The chain uses TRBV7-8 and TRBJ1-5; D not certain. V shed 4 bases and J shed 7 bases, with 20 bases lying between them. The CDR3 spans 16 residues. Germline values: CDR1 SGHVS, CDR2 FQNEAQ. Here the CDR3 DNA reads TGTGCCAGCAGCTCCGCATCCTTGGGTCGAGGCCAGCCCCAGCATTTT. Translated: CASSSASLGRGQPQHF.

This chain uses TRBV28 with TRBJ1-2, with 7 bases lining up with TRBD1. The CDR3 has 14 amino acids. The junction had 3 bases not matched to a gene; V was cut back by 2 bases and J by 3 bases. CDR1 is MDHEN, CDR2 SYDVKM, per germline. The CDR3, as DNA: TGTGCCAGCAGTTTACGAGGGGGCTACTATGGCTACACCTTC. It is translated as CASSLRGGYYGYTF.

The chain recombines TRBV5-1 with TRBJ2-7; 7 nucleotides align to TRBD1. There are 15 residues in the CDR3. The V gene's germline CDR1 is SGHRS and CDR2 YFSETQ. The junction had 5 bases not matched to a gene; V was cut back by 0 bases and J by 2 bases. The CDR3 nucleotides read TGCGCCAGCAGCTTGGAGACAGGGATACCCTACGAGCAGTACTTC. It encodes CASSLETGIPYEQYF. The full variable domain, completed using reference TRBV5-1 and TRBJ2-7, is KAGVTQTPRYLIKTRGQQVTLSCSPISGHRSVSWYQQTPGQGLQFLFEYFSETQRNKGNFPGRFSGRQFSNSRSEMNVSTLELGDSALYLCASSLETGIPYEQYFGPGTRLTVT.

The chain is built from TRBV11-2 and TRBJ2-7; D assignment may be TRBD1 or TRBD2 (5 bases each). The germline CDR1 and CDR2 sequences are SGHAT and FQNNGV. V gave up 4 bases and J gave up 3 bases, with 13 bases separating them. The CDR3 runs 14 residues. CDR3 sequence (DNA): TGTGCCAGCAGCTCGGGACGACGGGGCTACGAGCAGTACTTC. Amino acids: CASSSGRRGYEQYF.

V gene TRBV7-9 combines with J gene TRBJ2-1; no definite D call. V dropped 1 base and J dropped 7 bases, with 17 bases sitting between them. Germline V gene data show CDR1 as SEHNR and CDR2 as FQNEAQ (reference sequence). The CDR3 runs to 16 residues. The CDR3 bases are TGTGCCAGCAGCTTAGGGGATATGGTACTTAAGAATGAGCAGTTCTTC. Its protein product is CASSLGDMVLKNEQFF.

This clone was observed once. This chain connects TRBV28 to TRBJ1-4; tentatively, D is TRBD1 (5 bases). V lost 4 bases, J lost 7 bases, and 16 bases lay in between. The CDR3 loop spans 15 amino acids. Looked up from germline, CDR1 is MDHEN and CDR2 is SYDVKM. CDR3 sequence reads: CASSSRQGGGEKLFF. CDR3 sequence (DNA): TGTGCCAGCAGTTCCCGTCAGGGAGGCGGTGAAAAACTGTTTTTT. The full variable domain, completed using reference TRBV28 and TRBJ1-4, is DVKVTQSSRYLVKRTGEKVFLECVQDMDHENMFWYRQDPGLGLRLIYFSYDVKMKEKGDIPEGYSVSREKKERFSLILESASTNQTSMYLCASSSRQGGGEKLFFGSGTQLSVL.

The rearrangement uses TRBV27 and TRBJ1-6; TRBD1 might be the D (6 bases). Trimming left V 2 bases short and J 6 bases short, with 20 bases between. The germline V gene encodes CDR1 MNHEY and CDR2 SMNVEV (reference sequence). The CDR3 extends over 18 amino acids. The CDR3 DNA follows: TGTGCCAGCAGTTTACTTAGGGCAGGGGAGGGCTTTAATTCACCCCTCCACTTT. Translated: CASSLLRAGEGFNSPLHF.

The CDR3 here is CASSQAEGLRYEQYF. The CDR3 nucleotides read TGCGCCAGCAGCCAGGCCGAGGGCCTGAGATACGAGCAGTACTTC. The chain carries TRBV5-1 and TRBJ2-7, with D possibly being TRBD2 (5 bases). Germline CDR1 reads SGHRS; CDR2 reads YFSETQ. This CDR3 is built from 15 residues. V shed 4 bases and J shed 4 bases, with 18 bases lying between them.

The V gene is TRBV28, the J gene TRBJ1-4; D is perhaps TRBD1 (5 bases). This CDR3 is built from 11 residues. Germline V gives CDR1 MDHEN, CDR2 SYDVKM. The germline V and J ends were trimmed by 8 bases and 10 bases, with 11 bases remaining between them. DNA of the CDR3: TGTGCCAGCCTGGGGCCGGGAAAACTGTTTTTT. It is translated as CASLGPGKLFF.

V is TRBV21-1 and J is TRBJ1-5; the table's D call TRBD1 went unverified against the DNA. TRBV21-1 is reported as a pseudogene. This CDR3 contains 16 residues. The CDR3 coding sequence is TGTGCCAGCAGCAAGAGTGACAGGGGATTCCGCCAGCCCCAGCATTTT. It codes for CASSKSDRGFRQPQHF.

The rearrangement uses TRBV7-9 and TRBJ1-2; D is perhaps TRBD1 (5 bases). There are 13 residues in the CDR3. Germline V gives CDR1 SEHNR, CDR2 FQNEAQ (reference sequence). V gave up 1 base and J gave up 7 bases, with 10 bases separating them. DNA for the CDR3: TGTGCCAGCAGCTTAGATCAGGGTTCTGGCTACACCTTC. It codes for CASSLDQGSGYTF.

As to this clone: Other DNA sequences in this sample translate to the same CDR3. This chain joins TRBV5-6 and TRBJ2-7; D not resolved. This CDR3 spans 14 amino acids. CDR1 is SGHDT and CDR2 is YYEEEE in the germline V gene. V was clipped by 0 bases and J by 2 bases, with 9 bases between them. The CDR3 coding sequence is TGTGCCAGCAGCTTGGGGCAGTACCCCTACGAGCAGTACTTC. Its translation: CASSLGQYPYEQYF. Supplemented by reference TRBV5-6 and TRBJ2-7, the full variable domain reads DAGVTQSPTHLIKTRGQQVTLRCSPKSGHDTVSWYQQALGQGPQFIFQYYEEEERQRGNFPDRFSGHQFPNYSSELNVNALLLGDSALYLCASSLGQYPYEQYFGPGTRLTVT.

The V gene is TRBV11-2, the J gene TRBJ1-4; D is undetermined. The CDR3 is 14 amino acids. Germline V lookup: CDR1 SGHAT, CDR2 FQNNGV. V was trimmed by 5 bases and J by 7 bases, leaving 14 bases between them. The CDR3 is CASSPPGLGEKLFF. CDR3 DNA sequence: TGTGCCAGCAGCCCCCCTGGACTGGGTGAAAAACTGTTTTTT.